This T cell receptor beta chain was sequenced in a study of identical twins. General observations from the study: Cord blood's abundant beta clonotypes had fewer insertions, unlike memory repertoires.

To note about this clonotype: Antigen unknown.

Unique molecular identifiers were in the cDNA, with template-switch universal primer binding. Each CDR3 protein is one row after TCRdb ran MiXCR on the 5' RACE reads. The sample includes 500,000 to 600,000 distinct CDR3 sequences, about 20% of them seen just once. The J segment lost 9 bases and the V segment lost 4 bases, leaving 8 bases of the junction unmatched. The length of the CDR3 is 14 residues. Germline assignment: CDR1 MNHEY and CDR2 SVGAGI. This same sample was also taken into another study, of T cells expressing NK-cell markers. That work adds: Dominant NKG2C+ clonotype frequencies of about 1.0-8% of CD8+ T cells were measured in five or six donors.

The material sequenced was CD4+ T cells sorted from blood. This TCR was sampled from a woman younger than 35 in good health. The chain combines TRBV6-5 with TRBJ2-2; 7 positions match TRBD1. The DNA for the CDR3 is TGTGCCAGCAGTTCGGGACAGAGGGAACGGGAGCTGTTTTTT. Residues: CASSSGQRERELFF.